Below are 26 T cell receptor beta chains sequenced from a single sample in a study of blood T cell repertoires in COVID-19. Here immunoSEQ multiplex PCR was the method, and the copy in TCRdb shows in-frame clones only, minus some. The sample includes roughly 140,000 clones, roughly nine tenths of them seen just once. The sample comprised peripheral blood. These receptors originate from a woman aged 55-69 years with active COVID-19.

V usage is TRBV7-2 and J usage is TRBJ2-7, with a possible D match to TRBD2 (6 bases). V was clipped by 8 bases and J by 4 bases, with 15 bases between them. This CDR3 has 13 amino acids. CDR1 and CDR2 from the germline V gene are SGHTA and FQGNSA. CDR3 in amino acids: CASSLSGAYEQYF. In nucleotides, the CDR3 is TGTGCCAGCTCCCTTTCGGGAGCTTACGAGCAGTACTTC.

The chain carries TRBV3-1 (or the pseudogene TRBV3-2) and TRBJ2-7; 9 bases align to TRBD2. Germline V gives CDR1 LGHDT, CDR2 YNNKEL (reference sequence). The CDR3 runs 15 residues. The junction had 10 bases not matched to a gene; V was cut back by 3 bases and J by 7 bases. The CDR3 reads CASSQRPGLAQEQYF. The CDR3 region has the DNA TGTGCCAGCAGCCAGAGACCGGGACTAGCTCAGGAGCAGTACTTC.

CDR3 sequence reads: CASSIGTDRNIQYF. The CDR3 DNA reads as TGTGCCAGTAGTATCGGGACAGACCGAAACATTCAGTACTTC. The chain has TRBV19 and TRBJ2-4; 7 bases match TRBD1. CDR3 length equals 14 residues. Germline CDR1 and CDR2: LNHDA and SQIVND (reference sequence). The trim removed 3 bases at V and 6 bases at J, leaving 5 bases unmatched. The full variable domain, completed using reference TRBV19 and TRBJ2-4, is DGGITQSPKYLFRKEGQNVTLSCEQNLNHDAMYWYRQDPGQGLRLIYYSQIVNDFQKGDIAEGYSVSREKKESFPLTVTSAQKNPTAFYLCASSIGTDRNIQYFGAGTRLSVL.

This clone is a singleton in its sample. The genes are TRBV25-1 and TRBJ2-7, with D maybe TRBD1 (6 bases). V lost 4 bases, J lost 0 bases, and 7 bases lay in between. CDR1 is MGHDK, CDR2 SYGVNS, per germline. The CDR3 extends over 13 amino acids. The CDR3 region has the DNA TGTGCCAGCAGTGGACAGGTCTCCTACGAGCAGTACTTC. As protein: CASSGQVSYEQYF.

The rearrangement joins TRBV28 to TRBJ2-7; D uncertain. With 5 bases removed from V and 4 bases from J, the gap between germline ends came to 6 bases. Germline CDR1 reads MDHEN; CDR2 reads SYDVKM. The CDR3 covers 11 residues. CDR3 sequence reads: CASSLLYEQYF. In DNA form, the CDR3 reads TGTGCCAGCAGTCTCTTATACGAGCAGTACTTC.

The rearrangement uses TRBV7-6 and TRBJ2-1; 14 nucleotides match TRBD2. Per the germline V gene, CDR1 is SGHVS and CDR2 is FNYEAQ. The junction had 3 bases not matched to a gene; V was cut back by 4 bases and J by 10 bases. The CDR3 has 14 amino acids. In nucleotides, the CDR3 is TGTGCCAGCAGCTCGGGACTAGCGGGAGAGGAGCAGTTCTTC. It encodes CASSSGLAGEEQFF. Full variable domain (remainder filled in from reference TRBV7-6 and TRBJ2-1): GAGVSQSPRYKVTKRGQDVALRCDPISGHVSLYWYRQALGQGPEFLTYFNYEAQQDKSGLPNDRFSAERPEGSISTLTIQRTEQRDSAMYRCASSSGLAGEEQFFGPGTRLTVL.

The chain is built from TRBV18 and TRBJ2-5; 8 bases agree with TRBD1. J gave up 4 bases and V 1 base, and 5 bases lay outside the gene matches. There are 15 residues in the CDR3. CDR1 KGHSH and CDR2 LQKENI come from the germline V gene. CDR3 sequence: CASSPLGQGSETQYF. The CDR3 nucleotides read TGTGCCAGCTCACCACTAGGACAGGGTTCAGAGACCCAGTACTTC.

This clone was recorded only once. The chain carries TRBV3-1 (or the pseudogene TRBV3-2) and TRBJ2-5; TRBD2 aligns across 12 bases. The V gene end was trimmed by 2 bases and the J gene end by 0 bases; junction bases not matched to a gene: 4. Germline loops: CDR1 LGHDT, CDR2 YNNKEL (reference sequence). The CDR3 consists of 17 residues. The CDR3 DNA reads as TGTGCCAGCAGCCAAATGACTAGCGGGAGTTACCAAGAGACCCAGTACTTC. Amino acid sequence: CASSQMTSGSYQETQYF.

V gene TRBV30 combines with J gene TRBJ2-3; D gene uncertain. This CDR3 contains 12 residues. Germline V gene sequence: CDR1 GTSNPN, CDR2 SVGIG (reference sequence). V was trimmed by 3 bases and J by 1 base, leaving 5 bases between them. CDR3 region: CAWRRGTDTQYF. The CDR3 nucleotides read TGTGCCTGGAGGAGAGGCACAGATACGCAGTATTTT.

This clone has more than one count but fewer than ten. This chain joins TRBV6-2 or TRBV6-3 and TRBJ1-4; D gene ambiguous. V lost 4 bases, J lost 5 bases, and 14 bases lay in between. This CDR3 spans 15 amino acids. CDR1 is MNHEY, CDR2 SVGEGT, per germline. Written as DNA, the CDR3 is TGTGCCAGCAGTTTCGCAGGCCACCCAAATGAAAAACTGTTTTTT. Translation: CASSFAGHPNEKLFF.

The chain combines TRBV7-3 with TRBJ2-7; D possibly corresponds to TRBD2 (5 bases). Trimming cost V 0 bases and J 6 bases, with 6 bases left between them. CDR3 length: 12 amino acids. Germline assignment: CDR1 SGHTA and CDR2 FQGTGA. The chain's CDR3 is CASSLTAGEQYF. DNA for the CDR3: TGTGCCAGCAGCTTAACGGCGGGCGAGCAGTACTTC.

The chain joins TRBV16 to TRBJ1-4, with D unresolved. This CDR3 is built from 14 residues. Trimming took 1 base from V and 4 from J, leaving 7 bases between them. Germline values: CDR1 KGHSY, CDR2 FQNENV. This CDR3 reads CASSQLLNNEKLFF. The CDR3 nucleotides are TGTGCCAGCAGCCAATTACTGAATAATGAAAAACTGTTTTTT.

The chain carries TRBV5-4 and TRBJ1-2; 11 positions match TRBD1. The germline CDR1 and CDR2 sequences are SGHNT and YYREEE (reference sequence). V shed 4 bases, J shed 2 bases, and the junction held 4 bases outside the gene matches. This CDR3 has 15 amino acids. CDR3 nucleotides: TGTGCCAGCAGCCCAGGACAGGGGGCGAACTATGGCTACACCTTC. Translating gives CASSPGQGANYGYTF.

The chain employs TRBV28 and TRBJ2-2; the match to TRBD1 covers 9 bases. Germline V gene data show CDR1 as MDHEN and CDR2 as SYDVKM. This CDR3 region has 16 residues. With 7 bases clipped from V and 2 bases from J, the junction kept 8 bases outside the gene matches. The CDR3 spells CASNSWGQGNTGELFF. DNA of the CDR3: TGTGCCAGCAACTCCTGGGGACAGGGCAACACCGGGGAGCTGTTTTTT.

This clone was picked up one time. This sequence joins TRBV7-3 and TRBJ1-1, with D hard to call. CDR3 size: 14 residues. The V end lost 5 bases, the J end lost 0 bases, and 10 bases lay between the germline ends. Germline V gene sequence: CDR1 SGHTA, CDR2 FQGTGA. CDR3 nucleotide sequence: TGTGCCAGCAGCCCGAGGGCAGTGAACACTGAAGCTTTCTTT. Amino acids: CASSPRAVNTEAFF.

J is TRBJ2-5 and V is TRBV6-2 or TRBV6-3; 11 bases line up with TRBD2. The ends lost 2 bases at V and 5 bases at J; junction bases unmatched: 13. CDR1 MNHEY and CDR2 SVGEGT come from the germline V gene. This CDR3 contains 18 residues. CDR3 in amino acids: CASSYHVLAGGGQETQYF. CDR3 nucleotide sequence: TGTGCCAGCAGTTACCACGTCCTAGCGGGAGGCGGGCAGGAGACCCAGTACTTC.

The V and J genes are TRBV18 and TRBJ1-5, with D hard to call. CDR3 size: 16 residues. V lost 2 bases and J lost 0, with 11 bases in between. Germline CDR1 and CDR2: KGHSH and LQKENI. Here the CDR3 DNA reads TGTGCCAGCTCACCATTGAGGTCAGATAGCAATCAGCCCCAGCATTTT. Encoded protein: CASSPLRSDSNQPQHF.

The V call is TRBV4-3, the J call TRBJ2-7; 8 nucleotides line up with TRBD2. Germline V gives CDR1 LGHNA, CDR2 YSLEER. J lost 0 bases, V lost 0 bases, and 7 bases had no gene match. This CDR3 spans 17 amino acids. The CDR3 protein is CASSQDGSGGSSYEQYF. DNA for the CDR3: TGCGCCAGCAGCCAAGATGGATCGGGGGGGAGCTCCTACGAGCAGTACTTC.

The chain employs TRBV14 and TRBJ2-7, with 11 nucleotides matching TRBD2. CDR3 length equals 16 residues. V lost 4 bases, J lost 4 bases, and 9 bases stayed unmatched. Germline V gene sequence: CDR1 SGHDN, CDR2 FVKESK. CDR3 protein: CASSPSGRPRMYEQYF. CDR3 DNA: TGTGCCAGCAGCCCTAGCGGGAGGCCCCGAATGTACGAGCAGTACTTC.

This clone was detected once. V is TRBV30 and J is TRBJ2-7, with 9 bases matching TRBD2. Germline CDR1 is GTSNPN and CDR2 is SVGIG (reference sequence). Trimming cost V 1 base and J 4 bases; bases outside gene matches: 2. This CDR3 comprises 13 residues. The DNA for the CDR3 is TGTGCCTGGAGTGATAGCGGGAGATACGAGCAGTACTTC. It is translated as CAWSDSGRYEQYF.

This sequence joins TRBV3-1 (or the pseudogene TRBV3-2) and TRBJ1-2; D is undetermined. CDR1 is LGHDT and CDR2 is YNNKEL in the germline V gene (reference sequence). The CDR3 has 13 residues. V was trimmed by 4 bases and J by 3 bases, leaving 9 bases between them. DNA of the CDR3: TGTGCCAGCAGCCGAGAGGCATACTATGGCTACACCTTC. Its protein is CASSREAYYGYTF.

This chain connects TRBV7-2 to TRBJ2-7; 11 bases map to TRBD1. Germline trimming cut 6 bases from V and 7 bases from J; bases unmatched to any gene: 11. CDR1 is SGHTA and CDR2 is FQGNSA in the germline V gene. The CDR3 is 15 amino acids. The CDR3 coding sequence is TGTGCCAGCAGACCGGGGACAGGGGGGCCTAGGGAGCAGTACTTC. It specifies CASRPGTGGPREQYF. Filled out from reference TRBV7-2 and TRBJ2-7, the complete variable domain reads GAGVSQSPSNKVTEKGKDVELRCDPISGHTALYWYRQSLGQGLEFLIYFQGNSAPDKSGLPSDRFSAERTGGSVSTLTIQRTQQEDSAVYLCASRPGTGGPREQYFGPGTRLTVT.

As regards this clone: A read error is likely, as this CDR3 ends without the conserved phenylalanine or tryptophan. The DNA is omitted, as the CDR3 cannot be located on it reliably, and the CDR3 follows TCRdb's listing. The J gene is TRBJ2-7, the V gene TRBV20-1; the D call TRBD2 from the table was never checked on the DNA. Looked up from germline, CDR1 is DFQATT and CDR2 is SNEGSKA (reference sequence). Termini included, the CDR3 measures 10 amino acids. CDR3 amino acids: CSAPGTSPRI.

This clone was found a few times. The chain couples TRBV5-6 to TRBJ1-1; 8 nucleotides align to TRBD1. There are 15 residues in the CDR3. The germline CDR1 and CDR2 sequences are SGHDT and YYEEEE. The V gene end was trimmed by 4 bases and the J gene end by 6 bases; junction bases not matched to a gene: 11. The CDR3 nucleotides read TGTGCCAGCAGCCCCCGCCCAGGGGGCGCTTCTGAAGCTTTCTTT. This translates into CASSPRPGGASEAFF.

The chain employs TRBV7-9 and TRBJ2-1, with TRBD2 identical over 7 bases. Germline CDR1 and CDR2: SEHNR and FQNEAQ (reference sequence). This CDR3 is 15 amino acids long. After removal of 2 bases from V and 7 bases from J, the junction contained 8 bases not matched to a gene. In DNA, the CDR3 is TGTGCCAGCAGCTTACCGGCGGGAGTTCAGAATGAGCAGTTCTTC. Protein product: CASSLPAGVQNEQFF.

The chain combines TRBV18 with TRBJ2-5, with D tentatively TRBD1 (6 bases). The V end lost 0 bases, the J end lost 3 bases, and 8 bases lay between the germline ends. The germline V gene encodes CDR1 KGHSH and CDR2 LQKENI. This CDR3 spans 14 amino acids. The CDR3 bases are TGTGCCAGCTCACCACCATCAGGGGAAGAGACCCAGTACTTC. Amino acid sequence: CASSPPSGEETQYF.